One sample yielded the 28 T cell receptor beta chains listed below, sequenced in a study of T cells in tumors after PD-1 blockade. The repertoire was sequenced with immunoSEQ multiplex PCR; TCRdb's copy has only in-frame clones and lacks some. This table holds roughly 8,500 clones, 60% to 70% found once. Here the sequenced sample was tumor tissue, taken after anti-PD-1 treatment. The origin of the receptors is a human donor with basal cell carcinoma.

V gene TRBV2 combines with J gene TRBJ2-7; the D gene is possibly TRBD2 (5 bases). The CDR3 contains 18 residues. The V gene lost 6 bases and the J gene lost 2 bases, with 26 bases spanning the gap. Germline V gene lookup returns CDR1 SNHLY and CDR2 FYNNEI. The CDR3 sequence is CASSTHSDTVGRPYEQYF. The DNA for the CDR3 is TGTGCCAGCAGCACTCACTCGGATACTGTTGGGAGACCCTACGAGCAGTACTTC. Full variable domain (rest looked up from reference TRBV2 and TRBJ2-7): EPEVTQTPSHQVTQMGQEVILRCVPISNHLYFYWYRQILGQKVEFLVSFYNNEISEKSEIFDDQFSVERPDGSNFTLKIRSTKLEDSAMYFCASSTHSDTVGRPYEQYFGPGTRLTVT.

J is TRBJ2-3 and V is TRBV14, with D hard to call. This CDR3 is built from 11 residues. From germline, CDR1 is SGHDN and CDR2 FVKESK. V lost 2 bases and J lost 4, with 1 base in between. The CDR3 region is CASSQSDTQYF. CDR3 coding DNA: TGTGCCAGCAGCCAATCAGATACGCAGTATTTT.

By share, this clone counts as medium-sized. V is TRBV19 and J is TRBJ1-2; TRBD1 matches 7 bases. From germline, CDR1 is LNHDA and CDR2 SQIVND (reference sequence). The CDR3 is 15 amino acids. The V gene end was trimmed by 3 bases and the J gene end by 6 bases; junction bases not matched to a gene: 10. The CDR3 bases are TGTGCCAGTAGTATCCCGGACAGGCCGCGGAATGGCTACACCTTC. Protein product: CASSIPDRPRNGYTF.

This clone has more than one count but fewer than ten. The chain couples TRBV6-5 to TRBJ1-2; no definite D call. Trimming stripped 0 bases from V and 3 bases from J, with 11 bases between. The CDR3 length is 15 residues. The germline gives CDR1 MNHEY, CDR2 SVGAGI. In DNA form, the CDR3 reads TGTGCCAGCAGTTACTCTGGCAGCCCCTACTATGGCTACACCTTC. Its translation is CASSYSGSPYYGYTF.

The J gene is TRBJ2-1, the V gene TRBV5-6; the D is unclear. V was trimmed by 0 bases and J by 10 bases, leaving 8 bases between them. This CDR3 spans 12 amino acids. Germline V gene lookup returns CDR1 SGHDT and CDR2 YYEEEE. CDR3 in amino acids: CASSLAGEEQFF. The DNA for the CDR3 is TGTGCCAGCAGCTTGGCGGGCGAAGAGCAGTTCTTC.

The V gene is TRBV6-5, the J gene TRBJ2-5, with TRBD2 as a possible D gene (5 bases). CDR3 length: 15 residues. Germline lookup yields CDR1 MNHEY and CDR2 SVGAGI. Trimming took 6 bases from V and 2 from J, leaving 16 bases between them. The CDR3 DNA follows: TGTGCCAGCAGGCCGGGCCCGGGGTGGCAAGAGACCCAGTACTTC. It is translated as CASRPGPGWQETQYF.

The CDR3 region is CASSTVNTEAFF. CDR3 nucleotides: TGTGCCAGTAGTACGGTGAACACTGAAGCTTTCTTT. The V and J genes are TRBV19 and TRBJ1-1; D gene unclear. The CDR3 runs 12 residues. Germline V gene lookup returns CDR1 LNHDA and CDR2 SQIVND (reference sequence). Trimming removed 4 bases at V and 0 bases at J, with 3 bases between.

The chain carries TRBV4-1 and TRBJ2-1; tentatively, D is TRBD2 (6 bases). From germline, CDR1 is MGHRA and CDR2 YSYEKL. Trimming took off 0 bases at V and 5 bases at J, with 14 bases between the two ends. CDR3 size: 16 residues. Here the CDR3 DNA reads TGCGCCAGCAGCCAAGAAGAATCACTAGCAAACAATGAGCAGTTCTTC. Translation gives CASSQEESLANNEQFF.

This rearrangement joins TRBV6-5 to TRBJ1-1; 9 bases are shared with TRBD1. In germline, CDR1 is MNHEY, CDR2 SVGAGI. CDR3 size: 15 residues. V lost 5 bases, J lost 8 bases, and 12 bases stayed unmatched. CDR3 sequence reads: CASSKRTGVGREAFF. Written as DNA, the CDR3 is TGTGCCAGCAGTAAACGGACAGGGGTAGGTAGAGAAGCTTTCTTT.

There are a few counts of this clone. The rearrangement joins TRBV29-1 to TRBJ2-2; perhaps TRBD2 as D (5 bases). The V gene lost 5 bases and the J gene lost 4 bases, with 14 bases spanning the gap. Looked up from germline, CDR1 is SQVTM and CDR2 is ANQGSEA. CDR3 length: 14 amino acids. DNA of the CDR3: TGCAGCGTTCCGGGGTTCGAGGGCACCGGGGAGCTGTTTTTT. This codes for CSVPGFEGTGELFF.

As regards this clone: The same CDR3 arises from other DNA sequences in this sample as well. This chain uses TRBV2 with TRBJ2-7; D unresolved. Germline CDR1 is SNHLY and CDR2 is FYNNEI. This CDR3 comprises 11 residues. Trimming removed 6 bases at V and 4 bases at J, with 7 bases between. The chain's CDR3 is CASSYSYEQYF. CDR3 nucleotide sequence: TGTGCCAGCAGCTACAGTTACGAGCAGTACTTC.

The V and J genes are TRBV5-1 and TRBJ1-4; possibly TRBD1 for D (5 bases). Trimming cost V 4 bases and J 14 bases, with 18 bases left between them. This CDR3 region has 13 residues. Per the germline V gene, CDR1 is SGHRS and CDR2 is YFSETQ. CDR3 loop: CASSEVPGRVLFF. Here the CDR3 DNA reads TGCGCCAGCAGCGAAGTACCAGGGAGGGTGCTGTTTTTT.

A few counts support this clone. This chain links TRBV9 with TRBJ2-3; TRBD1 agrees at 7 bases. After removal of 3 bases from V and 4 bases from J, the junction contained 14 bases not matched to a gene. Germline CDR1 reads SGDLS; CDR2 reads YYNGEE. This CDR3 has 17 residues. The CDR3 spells CASSAGKWPGGADTQYF. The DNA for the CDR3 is TGTGCCAGCAGCGCCGGGAAATGGCCAGGGGGTGCAGATACGCAGTATTTT.

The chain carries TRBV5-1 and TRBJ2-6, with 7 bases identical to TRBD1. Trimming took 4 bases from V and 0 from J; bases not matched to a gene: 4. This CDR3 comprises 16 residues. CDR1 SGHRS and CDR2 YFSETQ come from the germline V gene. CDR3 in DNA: TGCGCCAGCAGCCATGGGACAGCCTCTGGGGCCAACGTCCTGACTTTC. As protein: CASSHGTASGANVLTF. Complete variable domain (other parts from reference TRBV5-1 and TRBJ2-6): KAGVTQTPRYLIKTRGQQVTLSCSPISGHRSVSWYQQTPGQGLQFLFEYFSETQRNKGNFPGRFSGRQFSNSRSEMNVSTLELGDSALYLCASSHGTASGANVLTFGAGSRLTVL.

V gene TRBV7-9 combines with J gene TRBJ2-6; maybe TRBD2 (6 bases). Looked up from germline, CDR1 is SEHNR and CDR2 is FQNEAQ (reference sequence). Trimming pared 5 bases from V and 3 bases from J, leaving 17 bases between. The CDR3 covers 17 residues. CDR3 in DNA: TGTGCCAGCAGCCGGGGGACGGATAGTCTTGGGGCCAACGTCCTGACTTTC. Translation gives CASSRGTDSLGANVLTF. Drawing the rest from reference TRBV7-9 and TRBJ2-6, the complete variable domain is DTGVSQNPRHKITKRGQNVTFRCDPISEHNRLYWYRQTLGQGPEFLTYFQNEAQLEKSRLLSDRFSAERPKGSFSTLEIQRTEQGDSAMYLCASSRGTDSLGANVLTFGAGSRLTVL.

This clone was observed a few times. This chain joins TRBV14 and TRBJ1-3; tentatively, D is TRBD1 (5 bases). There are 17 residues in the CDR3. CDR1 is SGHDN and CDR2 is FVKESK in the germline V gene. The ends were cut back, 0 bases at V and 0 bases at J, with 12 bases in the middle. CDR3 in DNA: TGTGCCAGCAGCCAAGATAGGGGTTTGGGCTCTGGAAACACCATATATTTT. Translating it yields CASSQDRGLGSGNTIYF.

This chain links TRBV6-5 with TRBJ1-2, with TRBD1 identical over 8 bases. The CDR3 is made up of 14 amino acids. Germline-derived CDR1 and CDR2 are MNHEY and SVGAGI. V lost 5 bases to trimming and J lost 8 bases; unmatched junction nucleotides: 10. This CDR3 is CASSRAGGAGGYTF. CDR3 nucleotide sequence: TGTGCCAGCAGTCGAGCAGGGGGCGCTGGGGGCTACACCTTC.

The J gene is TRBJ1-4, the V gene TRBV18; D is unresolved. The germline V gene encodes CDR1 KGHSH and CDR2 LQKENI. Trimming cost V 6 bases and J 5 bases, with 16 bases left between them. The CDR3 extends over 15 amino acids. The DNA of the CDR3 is TGTGCCAGCTCTCCCATCCGAGGGTTAAATGAAAAACTGTTTTTT. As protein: CASSPIRGLNEKLFF.

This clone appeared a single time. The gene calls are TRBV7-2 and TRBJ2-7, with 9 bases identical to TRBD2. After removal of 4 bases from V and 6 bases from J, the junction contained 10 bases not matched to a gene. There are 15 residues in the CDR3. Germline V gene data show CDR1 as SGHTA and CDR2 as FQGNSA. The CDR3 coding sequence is TGTGCCAGCAGCTACAGAGGCGGGGGGGCCGGCGAGCAGTACTTC. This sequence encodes CASSYRGGGAGEQYF.

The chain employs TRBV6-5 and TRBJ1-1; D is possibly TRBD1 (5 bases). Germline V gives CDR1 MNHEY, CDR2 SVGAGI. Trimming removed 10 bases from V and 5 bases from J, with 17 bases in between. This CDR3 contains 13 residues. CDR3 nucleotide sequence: TGTGCCACCCATTATTTCAGGGAGACTGAAGCTTTCTTT. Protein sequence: CATHYFRETEAFF.

In DNA form, the CDR3 reads TGTGCCAGCAGCTTGGAAGGGCTAGGGACGCAGTATTTT. This codes for CASSLEGLGTQYF. The rearrangement joins TRBV5-5 to TRBJ2-3; D is uncertain. V was pared by 0 bases and J by 9 bases, with 11 bases between. Germline V CDR1 and CDR2: SGHKS, YYEKEE (reference sequence). The CDR3 is 13 residues long.

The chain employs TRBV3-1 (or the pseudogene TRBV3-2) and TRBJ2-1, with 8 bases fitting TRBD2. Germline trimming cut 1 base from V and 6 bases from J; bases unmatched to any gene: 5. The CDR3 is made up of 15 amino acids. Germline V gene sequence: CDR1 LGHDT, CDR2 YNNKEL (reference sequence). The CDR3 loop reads CASSQGGGLINEQFF. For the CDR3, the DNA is TGTGCCAGCAGCCAAGGCGGGGGGTTAATCAATGAGCAGTTCTTC.

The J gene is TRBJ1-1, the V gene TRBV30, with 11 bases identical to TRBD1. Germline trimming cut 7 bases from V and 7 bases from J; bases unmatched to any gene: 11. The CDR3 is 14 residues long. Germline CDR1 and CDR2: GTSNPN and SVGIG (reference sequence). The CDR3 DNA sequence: TGTGCCTCCAGAGGGACAGGGGGAGGTTTTGAAGCTTTCTTT. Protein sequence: CASRGTGGGFEAFF.

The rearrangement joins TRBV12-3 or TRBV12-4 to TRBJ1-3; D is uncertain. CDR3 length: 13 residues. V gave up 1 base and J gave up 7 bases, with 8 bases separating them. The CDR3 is CASSLEPGNTIYF. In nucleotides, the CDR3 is TGTGCCAGCAGTTTAGAACCGGGTAACACCATATATTTT.

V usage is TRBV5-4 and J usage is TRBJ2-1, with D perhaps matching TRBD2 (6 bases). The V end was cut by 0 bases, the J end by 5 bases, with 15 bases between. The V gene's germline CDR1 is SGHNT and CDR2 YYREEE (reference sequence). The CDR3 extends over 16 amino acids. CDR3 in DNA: TGTGCCAGCAGCTTGGTACGCGGGGTTGTGGACAATGAGCAGTTCTTC. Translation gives CASSLVRGVVDNEQFF.

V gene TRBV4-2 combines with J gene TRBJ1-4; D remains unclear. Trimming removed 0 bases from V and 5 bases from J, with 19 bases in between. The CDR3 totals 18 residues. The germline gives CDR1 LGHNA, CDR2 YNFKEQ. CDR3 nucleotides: TGTGCCAGCAGCCAAGAAATTAGGCTACAGAGCAGCAATGAAAAACTGTTTTTT. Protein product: CASSQEIRLQSSNEKLFF.

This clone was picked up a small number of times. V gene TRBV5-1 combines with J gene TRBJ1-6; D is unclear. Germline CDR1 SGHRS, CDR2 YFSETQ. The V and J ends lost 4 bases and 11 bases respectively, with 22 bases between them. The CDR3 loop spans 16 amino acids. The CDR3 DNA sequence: TGCGCCAGCAGCGTGTCGAGGGATGGGGTGGGGACACCCCTCCACTTT. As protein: CASSVSRDGVGTPLHF.

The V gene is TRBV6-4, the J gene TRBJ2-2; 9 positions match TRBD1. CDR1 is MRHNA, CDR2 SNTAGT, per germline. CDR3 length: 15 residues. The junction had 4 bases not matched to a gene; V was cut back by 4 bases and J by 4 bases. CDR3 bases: TGTGCCAGCAGTGTTTCGACAGGGGGCACCGGGGAGCTGTTTTTT. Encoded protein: CASSVSTGGTGELFF.